Here is one T cell receptor (beta chain) with its context. CDR3 length: 15 residues. V gave up 7 bases and J gave up 4 bases; unmatched junction bases: 9. Germline lookup yields CDR1 MDHEN and CDR2 SYDVKM. Original methodology: Amplification with reference gene primers provided the estimates of nucleated cell counts. This table comes from immunoSEQ multiplex PCR, and its TCRdb copy is limited to in-frame clones, with some not included. Clone size and the V and J calls come from that table; the DNA yielded D and trimming. The sample has fewer than 65,000 clones, more than 80% seen once. The sample is drawn from a study of blood T cell repertoires in COVID-19. About the research overall: Acute and convalescent COVID-19 samples came from the United States, Italy and Spain. Sources were T cells, B-cell-depleted T cells, or PBMCs; the material itself was cDNA or gDNA.

The rearrangement links TRBV28 to TRBJ2-5, with 10 bases aligning to TRBD2. Sequencing was carried out using peripheral blood. The receptor was derived from a man aged 55 to 70 with acute or convalescent COVID-19. DNA for the CDR3: TGTGCCAGCACCCTGATAGCGGGAGGCGGAGAGACCCAGTACTTC. It encodes CASTLIAGGGETQYF.